The 9 T cell receptor beta chains below all came from one sample that was sequenced in a study of T cell responses to AZD1222 COVID-19 vaccine. Clones were sequenced by immunoSEQ multiplex PCR, and TCRdb holds only the in-frame ones, with some missing. This sample yields 95,000 to 150,000 clones, of which about 92% are seen a single time; around 0.96% belongs to the top ten. The starting material was peripheral blood, obtained on day 0 of AZD1222 vaccination. The source of these receptors is an adult in good health.

On this clone: An end of the junction differs from the germline gene, which may be a read error. The chain couples TRBV20-1 to TRBJ2-5, with a tentative D call TRBD2 (7 bases). The CDR3 has 11 amino acids. CDR1 is DFQATT, CDR2 SNEGSKA, per germline (reference sequence). CDR3 sequence: CSAGGGGSRNF. The CDR3 DNA reads as TGCAGTGCTGGGGGCGGCGGGAGCAGAAACTTC.

The rearrangement links TRBV7-3 to TRBJ2-3; D gene uncertain. The V gene's germline CDR1 is SGHTA and CDR2 FQGTGA. The germline V and J ends were trimmed by 2 bases and 8 bases, with 14 bases remaining between them. The CDR3 contains 14 residues. CDR3 region: CASSLGDRRATQYF. For the CDR3, the DNA is TGTGCCAGCAGCTTAGGGGATCGGAGAGCTACGCAGTATTTT.

V and J are TRBV19 and TRBJ1-1; D ambiguous. The CDR3 contains 14 residues. V was pared by 4 bases and J by 0 bases, with 9 bases between. Germline-derived CDR1 and CDR2 are LNHDA and SQIVND (reference sequence). This chain's CDR3 is CASSREIMNTEAFF. CDR3 nucleotides: TGTGCCAGTAGTAGGGAAATAATGAACACTGAAGCTTTCTTT.

This clone was observed a handful of times. The chain joins TRBV7-3 to TRBJ2-5; D gene uncertain. The length of the CDR3 is 13 residues. Trimming removed 2 bases at V and 5 bases at J, with 9 bases between. CDR1 and CDR2 (germline): SGHTA, FQGTGA. The CDR3 spells CASSLQGHETQYF. The DNA of the CDR3 is TGTGCCAGCAGCTTACAAGGGCACGAGACCCAGTACTTC.

The chain recombines TRBV28 with TRBJ2-3; 11 nucleotides line up with TRBD2. Per germline, CDR1 MDHEN and CDR2 SYDVKM. The CDR3 runs to 16 residues. The ends lost 3 bases at V and 0 bases at J; junction bases unmatched: 2. The CDR3 reads CASSLTSGASTDTQYF. In nucleotides, the CDR3 is TGTGCCAGCAGTTTGACTAGCGGGGCTAGCACAGATACGCAGTATTTT. The whole variable domain, filled in from reference TRBV28 and TRBJ2-3, reads DVKVTQSSRYLVKRTGEKVFLECVQDMDHENMFWYRQDPGLGLRLIYFSYDVKMKEKGDIPEGYSVSREKKERFSLILESASTNQTSMYLCASSLTSGASTDTQYFGPGTRLTVL.

This clone was observed a few times. The sample contains more than one DNA sequence encoding this CDR3. The DNA of the CDR3 is TGTGCCAGCAGCCAGTCTGGGAACACTGAAGCTTTCTTT. Translation gives CASSQSGNTEAFF. The chain joins TRBV3-1 (or the pseudogene TRBV3-2) to TRBJ1-1; D remains unclear. The CDR3 consists of 13 residues. Germline-derived CDR1 and CDR2 are LGHDT and YNNKEL (reference sequence). V lost 3 bases to trimming and J lost 1 base, with 6 bases between them.

This clone has a single count. The V and J genes are TRBV29-1 and TRBJ2-1; 7 bases match TRBD1. In germline, CDR1 is SQVTM, CDR2 ANQGSEA. CDR3 size: 16 residues. The trim removed 4 bases at V and 2 bases at J, leaving 11 bases unmatched. The CDR3, as DNA: TGCAGCGTTGTGCTTAGGGGGCATAAGACCTACAATGAGCAGTTCTTC. This sequence encodes CSVVLRGHKTYNEQFF.

The CDR3: CASSLYVGTGTYEQYF. The CDR3 DNA follows: TGTGCCAGCAGCCTTTACGTTGGGACAGGTACCTACGAGCAGTACTTC. The V call is TRBV11-2, the J call TRBJ2-7, with 8 bases fitting TRBD1. V lost 5 bases and J lost 2; bases outside the gene matches: 11. The germline V gene has CDR1 SGHAT and CDR2 FQNNGV. The CDR3 loop spans 16 amino acids.

This chain links TRBV7-3 with TRBJ2-6; unclear D gene. V was clipped by 0 bases and J by 0 bases, with 9 bases between them. The CDR3 is 17 residues long. CDR1 and CDR2 from the germline V gene are SGHTA and FQGTGA. The CDR3 sequence: CASSLTPQSSGANVLTF. The CDR3 DNA reads as TGTGCCAGCAGCTTAACCCCCCAGAGCTCTGGGGCCAACGTCCTGACTTTC. The full variable domain, completed using reference TRBV7-3 and TRBJ2-6, is GAGVSQTPSNKVTEKGKYVELRCDPISGHTALYWYRQSLGQGPEFLIYFQGTGAADDSGLPNDRFFAVRPEGSVSTLKIQRTERGDSAVYLCASSLTPQSSGANVLTFGAGSRLTVL.